The clone carrying this TCR beta chain has more than one count but fewer than ten. The sample is drawn from a study of shared clonotypes between healthy human individuals. Study-wide context: CD8 memory received one plate per donor, CD8 naive two, CD4 memory three and CD4 naive three.

CD45RO negativity and positive selection for CCR7 defined naive CD8 cells, a population that excluded terminally differentiated effector memory CD45RA+ cells. Method: immunoSEQ multiplex PCR; TCRdb's copy keeps in-frame clones and lacks some. The table records about 590,000 clones, about 95% of them present only once. The source material was naive CD8+ T cells sorted from blood. The receptor's source is a woman aged 25 to 39 in good health.

The CDR3 here is CASSLTGDYTEAFF. The CDR3 DNA sequence: TGTGCCAGCAGTTTGACAGGGGATTACACTGAAGCTTTCTTT. The chain joins TRBV28 to TRBJ1-1, with 8 bases fitting TRBD1. This CDR3 spans 14 amino acids. V was clipped by 3 bases and J by 3 bases; unmatched bases: 3. Germline V lookup: CDR1 MDHEN, CDR2 SYDVKM.